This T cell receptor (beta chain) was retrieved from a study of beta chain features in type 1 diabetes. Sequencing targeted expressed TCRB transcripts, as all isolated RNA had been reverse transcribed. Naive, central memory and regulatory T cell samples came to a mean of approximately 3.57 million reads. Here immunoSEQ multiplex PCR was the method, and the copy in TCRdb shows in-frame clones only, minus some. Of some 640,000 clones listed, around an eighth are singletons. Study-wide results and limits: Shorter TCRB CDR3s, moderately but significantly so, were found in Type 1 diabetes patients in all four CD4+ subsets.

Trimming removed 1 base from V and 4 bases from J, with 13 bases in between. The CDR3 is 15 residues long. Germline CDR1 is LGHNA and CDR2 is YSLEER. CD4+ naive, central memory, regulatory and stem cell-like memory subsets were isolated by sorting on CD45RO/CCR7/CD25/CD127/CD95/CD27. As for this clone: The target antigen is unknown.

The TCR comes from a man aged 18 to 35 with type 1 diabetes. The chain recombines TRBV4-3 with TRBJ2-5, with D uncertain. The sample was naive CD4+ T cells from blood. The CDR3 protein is CASSQGVSGGETQYF. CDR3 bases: TGCGCCAGCAGCCAAGGGGTGTCGGGTGGAGAGACCCAGTACTTC.